This TCR beta chain was profiled in a study of cytomegalovirus exposure and HLA in healthy donors. The V end was cut by 0 bases, the J end by 6 bases, with 17 bases between. The CDR3 has 16 amino acids. Looked up from germline, CDR1 is ENHRY and CDR2 is SYGVKD. 13 Jbeta primers and 60 Vbeta primers were used for the PCR. The method was immunoSEQ multiplex PCR; TCRdb's version includes in-frame clones alone and lacks a portion of them. This table holds 150,000 to 200,000 clones, 71% found once. V gene TRBV10-3 combines with J gene TRBJ1-1; no clear D gene. The sequencing sample was made of PBMCs. The sequence derives from a girl aged 5-17 years in good health and CMV-seronegative. CDR3 loop: CAISESKKTVSAEAFF. In DNA form, the CDR3 reads TGTGCCATCAGTGAGTCTAAGAAGACTGTTTCCGCTGAAGCTTTCTTT.